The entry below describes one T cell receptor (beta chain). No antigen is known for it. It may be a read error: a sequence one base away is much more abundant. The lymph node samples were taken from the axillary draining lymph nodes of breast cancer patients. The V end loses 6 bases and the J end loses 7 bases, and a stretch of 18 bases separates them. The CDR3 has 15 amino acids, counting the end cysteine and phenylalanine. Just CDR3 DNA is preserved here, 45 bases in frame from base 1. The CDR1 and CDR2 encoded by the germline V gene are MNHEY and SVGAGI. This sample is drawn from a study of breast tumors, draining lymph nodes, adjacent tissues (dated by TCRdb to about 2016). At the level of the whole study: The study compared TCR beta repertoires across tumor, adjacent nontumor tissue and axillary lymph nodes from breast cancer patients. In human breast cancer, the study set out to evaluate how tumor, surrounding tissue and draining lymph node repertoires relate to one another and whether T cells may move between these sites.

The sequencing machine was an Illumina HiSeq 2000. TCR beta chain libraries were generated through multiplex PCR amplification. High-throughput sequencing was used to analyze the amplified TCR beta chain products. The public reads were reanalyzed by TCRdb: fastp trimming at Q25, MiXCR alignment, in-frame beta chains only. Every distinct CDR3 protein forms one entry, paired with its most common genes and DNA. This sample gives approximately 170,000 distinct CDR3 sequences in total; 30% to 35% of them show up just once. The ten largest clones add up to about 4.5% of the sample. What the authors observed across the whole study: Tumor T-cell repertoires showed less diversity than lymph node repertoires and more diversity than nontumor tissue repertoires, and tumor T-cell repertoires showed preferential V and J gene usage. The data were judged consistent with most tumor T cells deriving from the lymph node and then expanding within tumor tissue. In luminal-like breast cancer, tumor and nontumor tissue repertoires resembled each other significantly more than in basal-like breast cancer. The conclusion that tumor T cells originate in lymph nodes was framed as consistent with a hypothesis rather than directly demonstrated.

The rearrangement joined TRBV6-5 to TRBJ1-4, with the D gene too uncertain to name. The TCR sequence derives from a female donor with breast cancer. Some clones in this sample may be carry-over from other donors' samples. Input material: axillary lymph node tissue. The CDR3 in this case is CASRHLGGRGEKLFF. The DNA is TGTGCCAGCAGGCATCTCGGCGGCCGGGGTGAAAAACTGTTTTTT.